This record covers a single TCR beta chain. Per the original data handling: Amplification from reference gene primers served as the basis for estimated nucleated cell counts. Repertoires were generated with immunoSEQ multiplex PCR, while TCRdb's copy carries only in-frame clones and drops some. V and J calls and clone size are as listed in that table; D and trimming were resolved from the DNA. Counted here are about 400,000 clones, about 89% occurring once; the ten biggest clones make up approximately 1.2%. Germline values: CDR1 SNHLY, CDR2 FYNNEI. The V end was cut by 2 bases, the J end by 6 bases, with 10 bases between. This CDR3 spans 13 amino acids. This sample was included in a study of blood T cell repertoires in COVID-19. Whole-study context: Material from acute and convalescent COVID-19 was sourced from the United States, Italy and Spain.

Sequencing input: peripheral blood. This TCR derives from a man between 40 and 49 years old with acute or convalescent COVID-19. The gene calls are TRBV2 and TRBJ1-2; the D gene is possibly TRBD1 (5 bases). CDR3 sequence: CASSEQGWNGYTF. CDR3 DNA: TGTGCCAGCAGTGAACAGGGTTGGAATGGCTACACCTTC.